Each of the 32 T cell receptor beta chains below was sequenced from the same sample in a study of shared clonotypes between healthy human individuals. Here immunoSEQ multiplex PCR was the method, and the copy in TCRdb shows in-frame clones only, minus some. The table lists under 600,000 clones, about 79% of them singletons. Sequences were obtained from PBMCs. All receptors come from a woman in her thirties or forties in good health. Some clones in this sample may be carry-over from other donors' samples.

The J gene is TRBJ2-3, the V gene TRBV11-2; 7 bases are a match to TRBD2. This CDR3 has 14 residues. Germline CDR1 SGHAT, CDR2 FQNNGV. V was pared by 3 bases and J by 3 bases, with 3 bases of the junction left unmatched. The CDR3 protein is CASSFGGGTDTQYF. CDR3 bases: TGTGCCAGCAGCTTTGGGGGAGGGACAGATACGCAGTATTTT.

V gene TRBV7-3 combines with J gene TRBJ2-1; 7 bases fit TRBD2. Trimming removed 3 bases from V and 3 bases from J; junction bases left unmatched: 5. Looked up from germline, CDR1 is SGHTA and CDR2 is FQGTGA. The CDR3 length is 15 residues. The CDR3 DNA follows: TGTGCCAGCAGCTTTTTGGCTAGCGGCTACAATGAGCAGTTCTTC. Translation: CASSFLASGYNEQFF.

V gene TRBV30 combines with J gene TRBJ2-7, with TRBD1 matching 10 bases. Germline-derived CDR1 and CDR2 are GTSNPN and SVGIG (reference sequence). The J segment lost 5 bases and the V segment lost 4 bases, leaving 8 bases of the junction unmatched. The CDR3 sequence is 14 residues long. The DNA of the CDR3 is TGTGCCTGGATAGGACAGGGGGAAGCTAACGAGCAGTACTTC. As protein: CAWIGQGEANEQYF.

The J gene is TRBJ2-7, the V gene TRBV5-1; 14 nucleotides align to TRBD2. V trimming: 4 bases; J trimming: 7 bases; junction bases outside the gene matches: 7. The CDR3 length is 15 residues. Germline-derived CDR1 and CDR2 are SGHRS and YFSETQ. The CDR3 DNA follows: TGCGCCAGCAGCCTGACTAGCGGGAGGGGTAAGGAGCAGTACTTC. It codes for CASSLTSGRGKEQYF.

V is TRBV11-2 and J is TRBJ2-7; D is possibly TRBD1 or TRBD2 (5 bases each). V shed 3 bases and J shed 4 bases, with 22 bases lying between them. The CDR3 totals 17 residues. The germline V gene has CDR1 SGHAT and CDR2 FQNNGV. CDR3 nucleotide sequence: TGTGCCAGCAGCTTGCAAGGGGACCCAACTTTCCGGTACGAGCAGTACTTC. This gives the protein CASSLQGDPTFRYEQYF.

The rearrangement joins TRBV2 to TRBJ2-1; D gene ambiguous. V shed 0 bases and J shed 1 base, with 10 bases lying between them. The CDR3 is 16 amino acids. The V gene's germline CDR1 is SNHLY and CDR2 FYNNEI. CDR3 protein: CASSEAVLVSYNEQFF. The CDR3 nucleotides are TGTGCCAGCAGTGAAGCCGTGCTGGTTTCCTACAATGAGCAGTTCTTC.

V usage is TRBV5-6 and J usage is TRBJ1-5, with TRBD1 matching over 7 bases. Germline CDR1 reads SGHDT; CDR2 reads YYEEEE. CDR3 length: 16 residues. V trimming: 4 bases; J trimming: 2 bases; junction bases outside the gene matches: 9. The CDR3 loop is CASSTWATGGNQPQHF. The CDR3 DNA reads as TGTGCCAGCAGCACGTGGGCCACAGGGGGCAATCAGCCCCAGCATTTT.

As regards this clone: Other nucleotide sequences from this sample produce the same CDR3. This chain joins TRBV11-2 and TRBJ2-5; D might be TRBD1 (5 bases). Germline V gene sequence: CDR1 SGHAT, CDR2 FQNNGV. V gave up 5 bases and J gave up 2 bases, with 9 bases separating them. The CDR3 has 13 residues. CDR3 loop: CASSQGSQETQYF. The CDR3 DNA sequence: TGTGCCAGCAGCCAGGGAAGTCAAGAGACCCAGTACTTC.

The J gene is TRBJ2-1, the V gene TRBV7-3; the D gene is possibly TRBD1 (5 bases). Trimming stripped 4 bases from V and 4 bases from J, with 14 bases between. Germline V CDR1 and CDR2: SGHTA, FQGTGA. This CDR3 has 15 amino acids. CDR3 region: CASSSRQKPYNEQFF. The CDR3 DNA follows: TGTGCCAGCAGCTCTAGACAGAAACCTTACAATGAGCAGTTCTTC.

The V gene is TRBV7-2, the J gene TRBJ1-1; D remains unclear. CDR1 SGHTA and CDR2 FQGNSA come from the germline V gene. The CDR3 consists of 14 residues. The V and J ends lost 1 base and 4 bases respectively, with 10 bases between them. The CDR3 loop reads CASSLVDRSTEAFF. The CDR3 DNA sequence: TGTGCCAGCAGCTTAGTTGACCGGAGCACTGAAGCTTTCTTT.

The chain is built from TRBV9 and TRBJ2-3; 10 positions match TRBD2. This CDR3 region has 16 residues. The junction had 9 bases not matched to a gene; V was cut back by 4 bases and J by 4 bases. From germline, CDR1 is SGDLS and CDR2 YYNGEE. This chain's CDR3 is CASSPGLAGVADTQYF. DNA of the CDR3: TGTGCCAGCAGCCCCGGGCTAGCGGGAGTGGCAGATACGCAGTATTTT.

The chain recombines TRBV28 with TRBJ1-4; 9 bases line up with TRBD1. V shed 3 bases and J 8 bases; nucleotides not matched to a gene: 7. CDR1 and CDR2 from the germline V gene are MDHEN and SYDVKM. This CDR3 is built from 15 residues. The CDR3 nucleotides read TGTGCCAGCAGTTTTCTACAGGGGGCGATAGAAAAACTGTTTTTT. Amino acids: CASSFLQGAIEKLFF.

The genes are TRBV11-1 and TRBJ2-5, with D perhaps matching TRBD2 (7 bases). The CDR3 runs to 15 residues. V was clipped by 3 bases and J by 5 bases, with 16 bases between them. The germline V gene encodes CDR1 SGHAT and CDR2 FQDESV (reference sequence). CDR3 in DNA: TGTGCCAGCAGCTTTGGGGGGGGCATGCTTGAGACCCAGTACTTC. It encodes CASSFGGGMLETQYF. Filled out from reference TRBV11-1 and TRBJ2-5, the complete variable domain reads EAEVAQSPRYKITEKSQAVAFWCDPISGHATLYWYRQILGQGPELLVQFQDESVVDDSQLPKDRFSAERLKGVDSTLKIQPAELGDSAMYLCASSFGGGMLETQYFGPGTRLLVL.

This sequence joins TRBV6-1 and TRBJ2-5; 8 bases are a match to TRBD2. The length of the CDR3 is 14 residues. Germline V CDR1 and CDR2: MNHNS, SASEGT. Losses at the gene ends were 6 bases for V and 5 bases for J; bases not matched to a gene: 8. The DNA of the CDR3 is TGTGCCAGCAGAATGCGAGCGGGAGAGGAGACCCAGTACTTC. It specifies CASRMRAGEETQYF.

The chain has TRBV9 and TRBJ2-1; D gene uncertain. The CDR3 has 15 residues. V was trimmed by 4 bases and J by 0 bases, leaving 11 bases between them. Germline loops: CDR1 SGDLS, CDR2 YYNGEE. The CDR3 loop is CASSPGASSYNEQFF. CDR3 sequence (DNA): TGTGCCAGCAGCCCAGGAGCGAGCTCCTACAATGAGCAGTTCTTC. The variable domain in full, completed from reference TRBV9 and TRBJ2-1, reads DSGVTQTPKHLITATGQRVTLRCSPRSGDLSVYWYQQSLDQGLQFLIQYYNGEERAKGNILERFSAQQFPDLHSELNLSSLELGDSALYFCASSPGASSYNEQFFGPGTRLTVL.

The chain links TRBV7-8 to TRBJ1-3; D might be TRBD1 (6 bases). The CDR3 consists of 16 residues. Germline-derived CDR1 and CDR2 are SGHVS and FQNEAQ. Trimming took off 1 base at V and 0 bases at J, with 10 bases between the two ends. CDR3 bases: TGTGCCAGCAGCTTAGGGGGGCCCCGCTCTGGAAACACCATATATTTT. Amino acids: CASSLGGPRSGNTIYF.

This chain uses TRBV28 with TRBJ2-7; D uncertain. The V gene lost 9 bases and the J gene lost 5 bases, with 8 bases spanning the gap. The CDR3 has 10 amino acids. Germline CDR1 MDHEN, CDR2 SYDVKM. The CDR3 protein is CARLFDEQYF. CDR3 sequence (DNA): TGTGCCAGACTCTTCGACGAGCAGTACTTC. Supplemented by reference TRBV28 and TRBJ2-7, the full variable domain reads DVKVTQSSRYLVKRTGEKVFLECVQDMDHENMFWYRQDPGLGLRLIYFSYDVKMKEKGDIPEGYSVSREKKERFSLILESASTNQTSMYLCARLFDEQYFGPGTRLTVT.

The chain is built from TRBV5-1 and TRBJ1-5; 8 positions agree with TRBD1. From germline, CDR1 is SGHRS and CDR2 YFSETQ. The CDR3 is 17 amino acids. V was clipped by 6 bases and J by 5 bases; unmatched bases: 16. CDR3 bases: TGCGCCAGCAATTGGTGGTCGTGCAGGGGGCGATATCAGCCCCAGCATTTT. As protein: CASNWWSCRGRYQPQHF. Based on the CDR3 plus reference TRBV5-1 and TRBJ1-5, the full variable domain is KAGVTQTPRYLIKTRGQQVTLSCSPISGHRSVSWYQQTPGQGLQFLFEYFSETQRNKGNFPGRFSGRQFSNSRSEMNVSTLELGDSALYLCASNWWSCRGRYQPQHFGDGTRLSIL.

This clone was counted a few times. The chain is built from TRBV27 and TRBJ2-3; TRBD1 agrees at 7 bases. The junction had 8 bases not matched to a gene; V was cut back by 2 bases and J by 0 bases. This CDR3 has 17 residues. Germline V gene sequence: CDR1 MNHEY, CDR2 SMNVEV (reference sequence). The DNA for the CDR3 is TGTGCCAGCAGTTTAGGGACAGCGCCTTCTAGCACAGATACGCAGTATTTT. It specifies CASSLGTAPSSTDTQYF.

The chain links TRBV28 to TRBJ1-3; weak D call: TRBD1 (5 bases). CDR3 length: 15 residues. Germline V gene lookup returns CDR1 MDHEN and CDR2 SYDVKM. V lost 6 bases and J 0 bases, leaving 12 bases between the germline ends. CDR3 DNA sequence: TGTGCCAGCAGAAAAGGGGTCTACTCTGGAAACACCATATATTTT. It is translated as CASRKGVYSGNTIYF. The complete variable domain, with remaining parts taken from reference TRBV28 and TRBJ1-3, reads DVKVTQSSRYLVKRTGEKVFLECVQDMDHENMFWYRQDPGLGLRLIYFSYDVKMKEKGDIPEGYSVSREKKERFSLILESASTNQTSMYLCASRKGVYSGNTIYFGEGSWLTVV.

The chain recombines TRBV19 with TRBJ2-7; TRBD1 aligns across 8 bases. V trimming: 3 bases; J trimming: 6 bases; junction bases outside the gene matches: 7. CDR3 length: 14 amino acids. CDR1 LNHDA and CDR2 SQIVND come from the germline V gene (reference sequence). The DNA of the CDR3 is TGTGCCAGTAGTATTGGACAGGGAGTCGCCGAGCAGTACTTC. Encoded protein: CASSIGQGVAEQYF.

This chain connects TRBV6-1 to TRBJ2-7; 8 bases align to TRBD2. This CDR3 comprises 14 residues. Unmatched junction bases numbered 8, after V lost 6 bases and J lost 4 bases. The germline CDR1 and CDR2 sequences are MNHNS and SASEGT. Written as DNA, the CDR3 is TGTGCCAGCAGCTCGCGGGGGGCAGGGTACGAGCAGTACTTC. Translation gives CASSSRGAGYEQYF.

The chain employs TRBV7-8 and TRBJ1-4, with TRBD1 as a possible D gene (6 bases). Trimming took 2 bases from V and 7 from J, leaving 14 bases between them. CDR3 length: 15 amino acids. Germline V gene lookup returns CDR1 SGHVS and CDR2 FQNEAQ. CDR3: CASSLTRGRIEKLFF. The CDR3 nucleotides are TGTGCCAGCAGCTTAACCAGGGGTCGGATTGAAAAACTGTTTTTT.

The chain couples TRBV18 to TRBJ2-1; TRBD1 matches 7 bases. This CDR3 contains 16 residues. The V gene's germline CDR1 is KGHSH and CDR2 LQKENI. J gave up 4 bases and V 3 bases, and 9 bases lay outside the gene matches. The CDR3 spells CASSPLKTGIYNEQFF. As DNA, the CDR3 is TGTGCCAGCTCACCGTTAAAGACAGGGATTTACAATGAGCAGTTCTTC.

V gene TRBV15 combines with J gene TRBJ2-7; no clear D. V lost 1 base and J lost 2, with 9 bases in between. Looked up from germline, CDR1 is LNHNV and CDR2 is YYDKDF (reference sequence). This CDR3 has 14 amino acids. CDR3 sequence: CATSRVRTAYEQYF. The CDR3 DNA reads TGTGCCACCAGCAGAGTAAGGACGGCCTACGAGCAGTACTTC.

V gene TRBV25-1 combines with J gene TRBJ2-3; no firm D call. CDR1 and CDR2 (germline): MGHDK, SYGVNS. The V and J ends lost 7 bases and 2 bases respectively, with 16 bases between them. CDR3 size: 15 residues. CDR3 region: CASTWRRGTTDTQYF. The CDR3 DNA sequence: TGTGCCAGCACTTGGCGTCGCGGAACCACAGATACGCAGTATTTT.

The gene calls are TRBV7-9 and TRBJ1-2, with a possible D match to TRBD1 (5 bases). Germline V gene sequence: CDR1 SEHNR, CDR2 FQNEAQ (reference sequence). Trimming stripped 3 bases from V and 6 bases from J, with 11 bases between. The CDR3 is 13 amino acids. The CDR3 is CASSLPGTNGYTF. The CDR3 region has the DNA TGTGCCAGCAGCTTGCCAGGGACCAATGGCTACACCTTC.

This clone has only a few counts. The rearrangement joins TRBV7-9 to TRBJ1-3, with D unresolved. This CDR3 has 13 amino acids. The germline CDR1 and CDR2 sequences are SEHNR and FQNEAQ (reference sequence). V was trimmed by 2 bases and J by 4 bases, leaving 6 bases between them. The CDR3 DNA reads TGTGCCAGCAGCTTATTGACCGGAAACACCATATATTTT. Protein: CASSLLTGNTIYF.

This clone has just one count. The chain employs TRBV28 and TRBJ1-1, with a tentative D call TRBD1 (5 bases). The germline V and J ends were trimmed by 3 bases and 5 bases, with 13 bases remaining between them. This CDR3 has 14 residues. Germline CDR1 reads MDHEN; CDR2 reads SYDVKM. CDR3 DNA sequence: TGTGCCAGCAGTTTCCGGGCCCGGGGGACTGAAGCTTTCTTT. Amino acid sequence: CASSFRARGTEAFF. Together with reference TRBV28 and TRBJ1-1, the CDR3 gives the full variable domain: DVKVTQSSRYLVKRTGEKVFLECVQDMDHENMFWYRQDPGLGLRLIYFSYDVKMKEKGDIPEGYSVSREKKERFSLILESASTNQTSMYLCASSFRARGTEAFFGQGTRLTVV.

This clone was counted a few times. This chain links TRBV5-6 with TRBJ2-1, with TRBD1 identical over 8 bases. Germline lookup yields CDR1 SGHDT and CDR2 YYEEEE. The CDR3 covers 16 residues. The junction had 6 bases not matched to a gene; V was cut back by 4 bases and J by 0 bases. The CDR3: CASSPTGALSYNEQFF. The DNA for the CDR3 is TGTGCCAGCAGCCCGACAGGGGCCCTCTCCTACAATGAGCAGTTCTTC. Supplemented by reference TRBV5-6 and TRBJ2-1, the full variable domain reads DAGVTQSPTHLIKTRGQQVTLRCSPKSGHDTVSWYQQALGQGPQFIFQYYEEEERQRGNFPDRFSGHQFPNYSSELNVNALLLGDSALYLCASSPTGALSYNEQFFGPGTRLTVL.

This clone has more than one count but fewer than ten. The genes are TRBV28 and TRBJ1-3, with D unclear. Germline values: CDR1 MDHEN, CDR2 SYDVKM. This CDR3 is 19 amino acids long. V gave up 1 base and J gave up 0 bases, with 19 bases separating them. The CDR3 region is CASSLSLPGGVGSGNTIYF. The CDR3 DNA is TGTGCCAGCAGTTTATCCTTGCCTGGCGGGGTAGGCTCTGGAAACACCATATATTTT. The full variable domain, completed using reference TRBV28 and TRBJ1-3, is DVKVTQSSRYLVKRTGEKVFLECVQDMDHENMFWYRQDPGLGLRLIYFSYDVKMKEKGDIPEGYSVSREKKERFSLILESASTNQTSMYLCASSLSLPGGVGSGNTIYFGEGSWLTVV.

This clone was counted only a few times. J is TRBJ2-6 and V is TRBV30, with D perhaps TRBD1 or TRBD2 (5 bases each). The germline V gene encodes CDR1 GTSNPN and CDR2 SVGIG (reference sequence). The CDR3 covers 14 residues. V was trimmed by 1 base and J by 6 bases, leaving 10 bases between them. The CDR3 bases are TGTGCCTGGAGTGCCGGGACGGAGGCCAACGTCCTGACTTTC. Translation gives CAWSAGTEANVLTF.